This is a list of T cell receptor beta chains from one sample in a study of metastatic and nonmetastatic thyroid tumors. TCRdb re-called clones from the PCR reads using MiXCR. The data contain around 13,000 clones, 23% of them singletons. The sample taken for sequencing was blood. Receptor source: a female donor with papillary thyroid cancer or a benign thyroid nodule (not recorded which). Some clones in this sample may be carry-over from other donors' samples. Both conserved end residues are part of each CDR3. A D gene is named only where the DNA matches it firmly. Expanded clones are given a class, and other clones once, few, many or no size at all.

V gene: TRBV12-3/TRBV12-4; clone size: medium-sized; D gene: -; J gene: TRBJ1-5; CDR3 protein: CASSLFSQPQHF; CDR3 DNA: TGTGCCAGCAGTTTATTCAGTCAGCCCCAGCATTTT
V gene: TRBV30; clone size: many; D gene: -; J gene: TRBJ1-5; CDR3 protein: CAWSNDLSNQPQHF; CDR3 DNA: TGTGCCTGGAGTAACGACCTAAGCAATCAGCCCCAGCATTTT
V gene: TRBV27; clone size: -; D gene: -; J gene: TRBJ2-7; CDR3 protein: CASSLHGSFLLYEQYF; CDR3 DNA: TGTGCCAGCAGTCTTCATGGTTCTTTTCTTTTGTACGAGCAGTACTTC
V gene: TRBV28; clone size: medium-sized; D gene: -; J gene: TRBJ1-3; CDR3 protein: CASSLRGSSGNTIYF; CDR3 DNA: TGTGCCAGCAGTTTAAGGGGGAGCTCTGGAAACACCATATATTTT
V gene: TRBV24-1; clone size: many; D gene: TRBD1; J gene: TRBJ2-1; CDR3 protein: CATSDPARGRIGGEQFF; CDR3 DNA: TGTGCCACCAGTGATCCAGCCAGGGGGCGCATAGGTGGTGAGCAGTTCTTC
V gene: TRBV6-6; clone size: few; D gene: -; J gene: TRBJ2-6; CDR3 protein: CASSYHRGGGMTNVLTF; CDR3 DNA: TGTGCCAGCAGTTACCACCGGGGAGGGGGCATGACCAACGTCCTGACTTTC
V gene: TRBV6-1; clone size: few; D gene: TRBD1; J gene: TRBJ2-7; CDR3 protein: CASSTSGQGPYEQYF; CDR3 DNA: TGTGCCAGCAGTACATCGGGACAGGGTCCCTACGAGCAGTACTTC
V gene: TRBV19; clone size: few; D gene: TRBD1; J gene: TRBJ1-1; CDR3 protein: CASSMDRDTEAFF; CDR3 DNA: TGTGCCAGTAGTATGGACAGGGACACTGAAGCTTTCTTT
V gene: TRBV19; clone size: few; D gene: TRBD1; J gene: TRBJ1-6; CDR3 protein: CASSRQGLGNSPLHF; CDR3 DNA: TGTGCCAGTAGTCGACAGGGCTTAGGAAATTCACCCCTCCACTTT
V gene: TRBV6-5; clone size: -; D gene: -; J gene: TRBJ2-1; CDR3 protein: CASSSGGSHNEQFF; CDR3 DNA: TGTGCCAGCAGTTCCGGGGGTAGTCACAATGAGCAGTTCTTC
V gene: TRBV19; clone size: medium-sized; D gene: TRBD1; J gene: TRBJ1-2; CDR3 protein: CASSPSTGDYGYTF; CDR3 DNA: TGTGCCAGTAGTCCGTCAACAGGGGACTATGGCTACACCTTC
V gene: TRBV28; clone size: -; D gene: -; J gene: TRBJ2-2; CDR3 protein: CVTGDINTGELFF; CDR3 DNA: TGTGTGACTGGGGACATTAACACCGGGGAGCTGTTTTTT
V gene: TRBV18; clone size: many; D gene: TRBD2; J gene: TRBJ2-1; CDR3 protein: CASSPWGRDEQFF; CDR3 DNA: TGTGCCAGCTCACCCTGGGGGAGGGATGAGCAGTTCTTC
V gene: TRBV19; clone size: medium-sized; D gene: -; J gene: TRBJ1-5; CDR3 protein: CASSIVGQPQHF; CDR3 DNA: TGTGCCAGTAGTATTGTGGGTCAGCCCCAGCATTTT
V gene: TRBV5-4; clone size: many; D gene: TRBD1; J gene: TRBJ1-1; CDR3 protein: CASSWDRGLLNTEAFF; CDR3 DNA: TGTGCCAGCAGCTGGGACAGGGGGCTATTGAACACTGAAGCTTTCTTT
V gene: TRBV6-1; clone size: medium-sized; D gene: TRBD1; J gene: TRBJ1-6; CDR3 protein: CASRNQQGYNSPLHF; CDR3 DNA: TGTGCCAGCAGGAACCAACAGGGGTATAATTCACCCCTCCACTTT
V gene: TRBV6-1; clone size: few; D gene: -; J gene: TRBJ2-1; CDR3 protein: CASRFVLEQFF; CDR3 DNA: TGTGCCAGCAGGTTCGTCCTTGAGCAGTTCTTC
V gene: TRBV5-6; clone size: many; D gene: -; J gene: TRBJ1-5; CDR3 protein: CASSLLTGGNQPQHF; CDR3 DNA: TGTGCCAGCAGCTTGCTTACGGGTGGAAATCAGCCCCAGCATTTT
V gene: TRBV27; clone size: few; D gene: -; J gene: TRBJ1-5; CDR3 protein: CASSVASNHPQHF; CDR3 DNA: TGTGCCAGCAGTGTCGCTAGCAATCATCCCCAGCATTTT
V gene: TRBV9; clone size: many; D gene: -; J gene: TRBJ2-7; CDR3 protein: CASSVGAAYEQYF; CDR3 DNA: TGTGCCAGCAGCGTCGGCGCGGCCTACGAGCAGTACTTC
V gene: TRBV19; clone size: medium-sized; D gene: TRBD1; J gene: TRBJ1-2; CDR3 protein: CASRRTGSAGYTF; CDR3 DNA: TGTGCCAGTAGAAGGACAGGTTCGGCTGGCTACACCTTC
V gene: TRBV5-1; clone size: once; D gene: -; J gene: TRBJ2-5; CDR3 protein: CASSPGTLQETQYF; CDR3 DNA: TGCGCCAGCAGCCCTGGGACACTCCAAGAGACCCAGTACTTC
V gene: TRBV4-1; clone size: -; D gene: -; J gene: TRBJ2-5; CDR3 protein: CASSQEDFRQETQYF; CDR3 DNA: TGCGCCAGCAGCCAAGAAGACTTTCGGCAAGAGACCCAGTACTTC
V gene: TRBV11-3; clone size: medium-sized; D gene: TRBD2; J gene: TRBJ2-7; CDR3 protein: CASSLVGASGAGVNEQYF; CDR3 DNA: TGTGCCAGCAGCTTAGTGGGTGCTAGCGGGGCGGGGGTTAACGAGCAGTACTTC
V gene: TRBV20-1; clone size: many; D gene: -; J gene: TRBJ2-7; CDR3 protein: CSAGTPGRYEQYF; CDR3 DNA: TGCAGTGCCGGGACGCCCGGGAGATACGAGCAGTACTTC
V gene: TRBV5-1; clone size: -; D gene: -; J gene: TRBJ2-3; CDR3 protein: CASSLSGAADTQYF; CDR3 DNA: TGCGCCAGCAGCTTGTCAGGAGCCGCAGATACGCAGTATTTT